These 32 T cell receptor beta chains originate from one sample sequenced in a study of blood T cells in healthy people across ages. It was with a sample-barcoded 5' primer and a J-beta primer mix that a second PCR of roughly 7 to 12 cycles was run. TCRdb re-called the 5' RACE reads with MiXCR, one entry per CDR3 protein. The data contain around 1,700,000 distinct CDR3 sequences, over 25% of them singletons. The sequencing sample was made of blood. These receptors originate from a woman in her twenties or thirties in good health.

CDR3 DNA sequence: TGTGCCAGCAGCCATCCCCGGGACAACTATGGCTACACCTTC. Encoded protein: CASSHPRDNYGYTF. V usage is TRBV9 and J usage is TRBJ1-2; weak D call: TRBD1 (5 bases). Between the trimmed V and J ends, which lost 4 bases and 2 bases, there was a span of 12 bases. Germline-derived CDR1 and CDR2 are SGDLS and YYNGEE. This CDR3 is 14 amino acids long.

The chain links TRBV5-1 to TRBJ1-1; D uncertain. CDR1 and CDR2 (germline): SGHRS, YFSETQ. The CDR3 sequence is 14 residues long. The ends were cut back, 1 base at V and 3 bases at J, with 10 bases in the middle. CDR3 protein: CASSLFVGDTEAFF. The CDR3 coding sequence is TGCGCCAGCAGCTTGTTCGTCGGGGACACTGAAGCTTTCTTT.

The chain carries TRBV4-2 and TRBJ2-5; 7 bases agree with TRBD2. TRBJ2-1 matches the DNA end more closely, so the J call is doubtful. This CDR3 is 18 amino acids long. From germline, CDR1 is LGHNA and CDR2 YNFKEQ. CDR3 sequence reads: CASSQDQKASGVQETQFF. The CDR3 nucleotides are TGTGCCAGCAGCCAAGATCAGAAGGCTAGCGGCGTCCAAGAGACCCAGTTCTTC.

This clonotype was detected many times. The rearrangement links TRBV20-1 to TRBJ2-5, with TRBD1 identical over 7 bases. Germline loops: CDR1 DFQATT, CDR2 SNEGSKA (reference sequence). CDR3 length equals 14 residues. The ends lost 7 bases at V and 2 bases at J; junction bases unmatched: 10. CDR3 nucleotides: TGCAGTGGACGATCCGGGACAGTACAAGAGACCCAGTACTTC. Translation gives CSGRSGTVQETQYF.

This chain uses TRBV24-1 with TRBJ1-2; weak D call: TRBD1 (6 bases). The germline V gene encodes CDR1 KGHDR and CDR2 SFDVKD. The CDR3 has 12 residues. V was shortened by 9 bases and J by 2 bases, with 9 bases between the two germline ends. The CDR3 here is CATSGTNYGYTF. The CDR3 coding sequence is TGTGCCACCTCCGGGACAAACTATGGCTACACCTTC.

The chain has TRBV27 and TRBJ2-1; 7 nucleotides line up with TRBD1. There are 14 residues in the CDR3. The V segment lost 6 bases and the J segment 10 bases; nucleotides outside the gene matches: 12. Germline CDR1 and CDR2: MNHEY and SMNVEV (reference sequence). CDR3 bases: TGTGCCAGCAGATGGGGACAGAGGTCCTACGAGCAGTTCTTC. Translated, it gives CASRWGQRSYEQFF.

This clonotype was observed a handful of times. This chain uses TRBV20-1 with TRBJ1-1; 11 nucleotides match TRBD1. Trimming cost V 2 bases and J 3 bases; bases outside gene matches: 2. Germline V CDR1 and CDR2: DFQATT, SNEGSKA (reference sequence). The CDR3 extends over 14 amino acids. CDR3 loop: CSARWDRGYTEAFF. The CDR3 bases are TGCAGTGCTAGATGGGACAGGGGGTACACTGAAGCTTTCTTT.

A note on this clonotype: The junction differs from germline at one of its ends, possibly a read error. V and J are TRBV7-2 and TRBJ2-1; tentatively, D is TRBD1 or TRBD2 (5 bases each). Germline lookup yields CDR1 SGHTA and CDR2 FQGNSA. The CDR3 length is 21 residues. CDR3 region: CASSSRLGGHRSGGSYNEQVF. In DNA, the CDR3 is TGTGCCAGCAGCTCGAGGCTGGGTGGACACCGATCCGGAGGTTCCTACAATGAGCAGGTCTTC.

This clonotype was counted many times. The chain is built from TRBV10-3 and TRBJ2-7; 7 nucleotides match TRBD1. The J segment lost 5 bases and the V segment lost 7 bases, leaving 11 bases of the junction unmatched. The CDR3 spans 14 residues. Germline V gene data show CDR1 as ENHRY and CDR2 as SYGVKD. DNA for the CDR3: TGTGCCATCACCCGACAGGGAAAGTCGGACGAGCAGTACTTC. Protein: CAITRQGKSDEQYF.

The table lists this clonotype with a few counts. This chain uses TRBV12-3 or TRBV12-4 with TRBJ2-3; D gene uncertain. Trimming shortened V by 10 bases and J by 5 bases, and 7 bases separated the two germline ends. This CDR3 comprises 10 residues. CDR3 coding DNA: TGTGCCACTGCGAGAGATACGCAGTATTTT. This translates into CATARDTQYF.

This chain connects TRBV12-3 or TRBV12-4 to TRBJ2-2; D possibly matches TRBD1 or TRBD2 (5 bases each). There are 16 residues in the CDR3. Trimming took 6 bases from V and 0 from J, leaving 14 bases between them. CDR3 DNA sequence: TGTGCCAGCAGGGATTCCGGGACGGCGAACACCGGGGAGCTGTTTTTT. Its protein product is CASRDSGTANTGELFF.

The chain is built from TRBV30 and TRBJ2-3, with D unclear. The ends were cut back, 2 bases at V and 2 bases at J, with 2 bases in the middle. Germline V gene lookup returns CDR1 GTSNPN and CDR2 SVGIG (reference sequence). The CDR3 length is 11 residues. The CDR3 is CAWSPTDTQYF. The CDR3 nucleotides read TGTGCCTGGAGTCCCACAGATACGCAGTATTTT.

This clonotype turned up a few times. The chain couples TRBV10-3 to TRBJ1-3; 12 positions agree with TRBD1. Germline trimming cut 6 bases from V and 8 bases from J; bases unmatched to any gene: 5. CDR3 length: 14 amino acids. In germline, CDR1 is ENHRY, CDR2 SYGVKD. CDR3 in amino acids: CAIRAGTGGYTIYF. CDR3 sequence (DNA): TGTGCCATCAGGGCCGGGACAGGGGGCTACACCATATATTTT.

This clonotype came up once. The CDR3 DNA reads as TGTGCCAGCAGCCAAGATTTAAAGGGGACTAGCTCCTACGAGCAGTACTTC. Protein product: CASSQDLKGTSSYEQYF. This rearrangement joins TRBV14 to TRBJ2-7; 8 positions agree with TRBD2. The V gene end was trimmed by 0 bases and the J gene end by 0 bases; junction bases not matched to a gene: 7. The CDR3 runs 17 residues. Germline V gene data show CDR1 as SGHDN and CDR2 as FVKESK. Filled out from reference TRBV14 and TRBJ2-7, the complete variable domain reads EAGVTQFPSHSVIEKGQTVTLRCDPISGHDNLYWYRRVMGKEIKFLLHFVKESKQDESGMPNNRFLAERTGGTYSTLKVQPAELEDSGVYFCASSQDLKGTSSYEQYFGPGTRLTVT.

This clonotype occurred many times. CDR3 amino acids: CASSLTGTYPGDEQFF. The CDR3, as DNA: TGTGCCAGCAGCTTAACCGGGACGTACCCCGGCGATGAGCAGTTCTTC. The V and J genes are TRBV7-2 and TRBJ2-1; D may match TRBD1 or TRBD2 (5 bases each). The CDR3 extends over 16 amino acids. Germline V gene data show CDR1 as SGHTA and CDR2 as FQGNSA. V was cut by 2 bases and J by 8 bases, with 19 bases left in between.

This clonotype was recorded many times. CDR3 amino acids: CASSLGSYGYTF. CDR3 nucleotide sequence: TGTGCCAGCAGTTTAGGTAGCTATGGCTACACCTTC. The chain employs TRBV12-3 or TRBV12-4 and TRBJ1-2; D is unresolved. The CDR3 spans 12 residues. Trimming removed 1 base at V and 4 bases at J, with 4 bases between.

This clonotype was seen more than once but under ten times. The chain combines TRBV7-2 with TRBJ2-3; possible D gene TRBD2, 6 bases. Per germline, CDR1 SGHTA and CDR2 FQGNSA. The V end lost 5 bases, the J end lost 6 bases, and 15 bases lay between the germline ends. The CDR3 is 14 residues long. Written as DNA, the CDR3 is TGTGCCAGCAGCCGGACTACCCTAAGGGATACGCAGTATTTT. Its protein is CASSRTTLRDTQYF.

The sample holds a few counts of this clonotype. This sequence joins TRBV6-6 and TRBJ2-7; D may be TRBD2 (6 bases). The V gene's germline CDR1 is MNHNY and CDR2 SVGAGI (reference sequence). V lost 1 base and J 2 bases, leaving 12 bases between the germline ends. The CDR3 length is 15 residues. The CDR3 protein is CASSYLGTATYEQYF. The CDR3 DNA reads as TGTGCCAGCAGTTACTTGGGGACTGCAACCTACGAGCAGTACTTC.

The sample holds a few counts of this clonotype. The CDR3 spells CASSSRTLAGYNEQFF. CDR3 DNA sequence: TGTGCCAGCAGCTCGAGGACACTAGCGGGTTACAATGAGCAGTTCTTC. The V call is TRBV5-6, the J call TRBJ2-1; 9 nucleotides align to TRBD2. This CDR3 has 16 amino acids. Germline CDR1 reads SGHDT; CDR2 reads YYEEEE. J lost 4 bases, V lost 3 bases, and 8 bases had no gene match.

The chain has TRBV5-1 and TRBJ2-3; 13 nucleotides line up with TRBD2. The germline V gene encodes CDR1 SGHRS and CDR2 YFSETQ. The junction had 6 bases not matched to a gene; V was cut back by 2 bases and J by 6 bases. This CDR3 is 16 amino acids long. In DNA, the CDR3 is TGCGCCAGCAGCTTAACGACTAGCGGGGGGTCTGATACGCAGTATTTT. The encoded protein is CASSLTTSGGSDTQYF.

A word on this clonotype: A read error may account for a junction end that differs from germline. The chain combines TRBV24-1 with TRBJ2-2; D perhaps matches TRBD2 (5 bases). Germline CDR1 and CDR2: KGHDR and SFDVKD. There are 16 residues in the CDR3. CDR3 region: CATSDSRTGNTGELFF. The CDR3 DNA reads TGTGCCACCAGTGATTCCAGGACTGGAAACACTGGGGAGCTGTTTTTT.

A few counts support this clonotype. The chain carries TRBV3-1 and TRBJ1-2, with D unclear. Per germline, CDR1 LGHDT and CDR2 YNNKEL (reference sequence). This CDR3 comprises 13 residues. V was clipped by 5 bases and J by 3 bases, with 10 bases between them. CDR3 protein: CASSTRDYYGYTF. The DNA for the CDR3 is TGTGCCAGCAGCACCCGGGATTACTATGGCTACACCTTC.

This clonotype was picked up a small number of times. The chain has TRBV7-2 and TRBJ2-1, with 8 bases fitting TRBD2. The V gene end was trimmed by 1 base and the J gene end by 9 bases; junction bases not matched to a gene: 5. The germline CDR1 and CDR2 sequences are SGHTA and FQGNSA. This CDR3 spans 14 amino acids. CDR3 sequence: CASSLDGRAPEQFF. For the CDR3, the DNA is TGTGCCAGCAGCTTAGACGGGAGGGCCCCTGAGCAGTTCTTC.

This clonotype was counted many times. The chain joins TRBV20-1 to TRBJ2-1, with TRBD2 matching 8 bases. This CDR3 has 17 residues. Germline V gives CDR1 DFQATT, CDR2 SNEGSKA (reference sequence). The junction had 11 bases not matched to a gene; V was cut back by 0 bases and J by 4 bases. CDR3 in DNA: TGCAGTGCTAGAGATCTTCGCCTAGCGGGCGGTTACAATGAGCAGTTCTTC. It encodes CSARDLRLAGGYNEQFF.

In this sample, this clonotype turned up many times. V and J are TRBV11-3 and TRBJ2-1, with D uncertain. Per the germline V gene, CDR1 is SGHNT and CDR2 is YENEEA. The V and J ends lost 5 bases and 7 bases respectively, with 9 bases between them. CDR3 length: 12 amino acids. CDR3 nucleotide sequence: TGTGCCAGCAGCCGATCCGTTAATGAGCAGTTCTTC. Translating gives CASSRSVNEQFF.

This clonotype was seen repeatedly, ten times or more. The V and J genes are TRBV7-8 and TRBJ2-3, with D uncertain. The CDR3 is 14 amino acids. V gave up 1 base and J gave up 2 bases, with 7 bases separating them. Germline V lookup: CDR1 SGHVS, CDR2 FQNEAQ. CDR3 residues: CASSLGPVTDTQYF. CDR3 sequence (DNA): TGTGCCAGCAGCTTAGGGCCAGTCACAGATACGCAGTATTTT.

With respect to this clonotype: This clone may be a read error of a much larger clone one base away. The chain is built from TRBV7-9 and TRBJ2-1, with D perhaps matching TRBD1 (5 bases). In germline, CDR1 is SEHNR, CDR2 FQNEAQ (reference sequence). The CDR3 covers 13 residues. The V end lost 2 bases, the J end lost 9 bases, and 11 bases lay between the germline ends. CDR3: CASSLKGWGEQFF. The CDR3 coding sequence is TGTGCCAGCAGCTTAAAGGGGTGGGGTGAGCAGTTCTTC.

The rearrangement uses TRBV12-3 or TRBV12-4 and TRBJ2-3, with D tentatively TRBD1 (6 bases). V shed 7 bases and J shed 7 bases, with 18 bases lying between them. This CDR3 spans 14 amino acids. In DNA form, the CDR3 reads TGTGCCAGCAAGCAGGGGCCAGAAAAGAATACGCAGTATTTT. Translated: CASKQGPEKNTQYF.

The rearrangement joins TRBV5-1 to TRBJ2-3; 9 bases agree with TRBD2. The CDR3 loop spans 17 amino acids. Germline CDR1 SGHRS, CDR2 YFSETQ. Germline trimming cut 0 bases from V and 0 bases from J; bases unmatched to any gene: 5. DNA of the CDR3: TGCGCCAGCAGCTTGGAACCGGGACTAGCCAGCACAGATACGCAGTATTTT. Protein: CASSLEPGLASTDTQYF.

Only a few counts were recorded for this clonotype. CDR3 loop: CSARGAEQETQYF. The CDR3 DNA reads TGCAGTGCTAGGGGGGCGGAACAAGAGACCCAGTACTTC. The rearrangement uses TRBV20-1 and TRBJ2-5; D perhaps matches TRBD1 (6 bases). CDR1 and CDR2 from the germline V gene are DFQATT and SNEGSKA (reference sequence). V lost 3 bases, J lost 2 bases, and 10 bases lay in between. The length of the CDR3 is 13 residues.

The V gene is TRBV7-8, the J gene TRBJ2-5; 10 nucleotides match TRBD1. V was pared by 5 bases and J by 5 bases, with 8 bases of the junction left unmatched. This CDR3 has 15 residues. Germline CDR1 is SGHVS and CDR2 is FQNEAQ. CDR3 sequence: CASSPRDRGGETQYF. CDR3 bases: TGTGCCAGCAGCCCCCGGGACAGGGGTGGTGAGACCCAGTACTTC.

The table lists this clonotype with many counts. The V call is TRBV4-2, the J call TRBJ1-5, with a possible D match to TRBD1 (5 bases). Germline V gives CDR1 LGHNA, CDR2 YNFKEQ. V lost 4 bases and J lost 6, with 10 bases in between. The CDR3 is 13 amino acids. CDR3 sequence: CASSRGEGQPQHF. The DNA of the CDR3 is TGTGCCAGCAGCCGAGGGGAGGGTCAGCCCCAGCATTTT.